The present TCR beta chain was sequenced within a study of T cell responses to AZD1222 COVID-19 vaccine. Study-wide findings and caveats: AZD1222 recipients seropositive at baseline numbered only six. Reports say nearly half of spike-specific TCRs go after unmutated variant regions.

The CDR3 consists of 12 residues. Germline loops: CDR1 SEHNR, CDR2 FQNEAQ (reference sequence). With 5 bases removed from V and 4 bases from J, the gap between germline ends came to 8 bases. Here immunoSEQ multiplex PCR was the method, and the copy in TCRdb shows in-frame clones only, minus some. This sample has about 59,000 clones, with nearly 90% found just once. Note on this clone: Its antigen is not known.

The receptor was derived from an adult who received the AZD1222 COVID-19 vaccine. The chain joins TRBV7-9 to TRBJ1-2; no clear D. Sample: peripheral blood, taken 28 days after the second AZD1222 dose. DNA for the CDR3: TGTGCCAGCAGCCAGGCCTCCTATGGCTACACCTTC. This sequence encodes CASSQASYGYTF.